This T cell receptor beta chain was profiled in a study of T cells after yellow fever vaccination. Study-level background: SMART-Seq v4 Ultra Low Input prepared libraries from low-cell fractions. Broader study findings: The appearance of a small share of clonotypes in both CD4 and CD8 compartments was observed. A weaker but faster secondary response was observed, peaking on day 5 versus 15.

The CDR3 has 14 residues. Germline CDR1 reads SGHRS; CDR2 reads YFSETQ. V was clipped by 4 bases and J by 4 bases, with 13 bases between them. The authors made TCR cDNA by 5'RACE template switching, adding a universal primer site and UMIs. TCRdb analysed the 5' RACE reads with MiXCR anew, one entry per CDR3 protein. The profile shows a few hundred thousand distinct CDR3 sequences, approximately 4% of them singletons. This clonotype came up many times. The target antigen is unknown. Specimen: PBMCs, collected 15 days after the yellow fever booster vaccination. The V call is TRBV5-1, the J call TRBJ2-3; a weak D match, TRBD1 (5 bases). The clonotype was recovered from a young man who received the YFV17D yellow fever vaccine. The CDR3 is CASSTHLGPDTQYF. In DNA form, the CDR3 reads TGCGCCAGCAGCACGCATCTGGGGCCAGATACGCAGTATTTT.